These T cell receptor beta chains were read from a single sample in a study of blood T cell repertoires in COVID-19. Sequencing was performed with immunoSEQ multiplex PCR; in TCRdb, only in-frame clones are kept and a portion is missing. The table shows 110,000 or so clones, with more than 75% occurring only once. The material sequenced was peripheral blood. The receptors come from a man aged 35 to 55 with acute or convalescent COVID-19. Both conserved end residues are part of each CDR3. Each record gives: CDR3 DNA, CDR3 protein, J gene, clone size, V gene, D gene. The D gene is left open where the match is weak. Rows give clone size only sometimes, using once, few, many, or a class for an expanded clone.

cdr3_nt: TGCGCCAGCAGCGCCGGACTAGCGGGGGGAAACACCGGGGAGCTGTTTTTT
cdr3_aa: CASSAGLAGGNTGELFF
j_call: TRBJ2-2
clone_size: NA
v_call: TRBV5-1
d_call: TRBD2

cdr3_nt: TGTGCCAGTAATCCCCCCGGCCAGCGCACGTCAGCGCAGTATTTT
cdr3_aa: CASNPPGQRTSAQYF
j_call: TRBJ2-3
clone_size: NA
v_call: TRBV19
d_call: NA

cdr3_nt: TGTGCCAGCAGCTTAAGGGGGCAAGATACGCAGTATTTT
cdr3_aa: CASSLRGQDTQYF
j_call: TRBJ2-3
clone_size: NA
v_call: TRBV7-3
d_call: NA

cdr3_nt: TGCGCCAGCAGTAGGTTTGGAGCGGGGAACACCGGGGAGCTGTTTTTT
cdr3_aa: CASSRFGAGNTGELFF
j_call: TRBJ2-2
clone_size: NA
v_call: TRBV5-1
d_call: NA

cdr3_nt: TGTGCCAGCAGTACTTCTTTTGATCCAACCTACGAGCAGTACTTC
cdr3_aa: CASSTSFDPTYEQYF
j_call: TRBJ2-7
clone_size: NA
v_call: TRBV6-5
d_call: NA

cdr3_nt: TGCGCCAGCAGCCCGGGCTCTGGGGCCAACGTCCTGACTTTC
cdr3_aa: CASSPGSGANVLTF
j_call: TRBJ2-6
clone_size: NA
v_call: TRBV5-1
d_call: NA

cdr3_nt: TGTGCCAGTACCTCATACGCAGCGGCCAAAAACATTCAGTACTTC
cdr3_aa: CASTSYAAAKNIQYF
j_call: TRBJ2-4
clone_size: NA
v_call: TRBV19
d_call: NA

cdr3_nt: TGCGCCAGCCGCCCCACTCCGGGACAGGAAAACACCGGGGAGCTGTTTTTT
cdr3_aa: CASRPTPGQENTGELFF
j_call: TRBJ2-2
clone_size: NA
v_call: TRBV5-1
d_call: TRBD1

cdr3_nt: TGTGCCAGCAGCAATACAGGGAAAGGATGGAACAATGAGCAGTTCTTC
cdr3_aa: CASSNTGKGWNNEQFF
j_call: TRBJ2-1
clone_size: NA
v_call: TRBV7-3
d_call: NA

cdr3_nt: TGTGCCACCAGTGACCCCGCAGCCAGGGGGCCAGAGACCCAGTACTTC
cdr3_aa: CATSDPAARGPETQYF
j_call: TRBJ2-5
clone_size: NA
v_call: TRBV24-1
d_call: TRBD1

cdr3_nt: TGCGCCAGCAGCTCAGACCCAACCCCCGGGGACAGGGGTAATGGCTACACCTTC
cdr3_aa: CASSSDPTPGDRGNGYTF
j_call: TRBJ1-2
clone_size: once
v_call: TRBV5-1
d_call: TRBD1

cdr3_nt: TGTGCCAGCAGCCACCTAGCGAGGAGCTCCTACAATGAGCAGTTCTTC
cdr3_aa: CASSHLARSSYNEQFF
j_call: TRBJ2-1
clone_size: NA
v_call: TRBV3-1/TRBV3-2
d_call: NA

cdr3_nt: TGTGCCAGCAGCTTAGCCGGGGGGGTGCGCGAGCAGTACTTC
cdr3_aa: CASSLAGGVREQYF
j_call: TRBJ2-7
clone_size: NA
v_call: TRBV11-2
d_call: TRBD2

cdr3_nt: TGTGCCAGCAGTGAGTTGATGCGGCCACAGGGGGGCTACACCTTC
cdr3_aa: CASSELMRPQGGYTF
j_call: TRBJ1-2
clone_size: NA
v_call: TRBV2
d_call: TRBD1

cdr3_nt: TGCGCCAGATTGGACAGGCGGCTCGGCTATGGCTACACCTTC
cdr3_aa: CARLDRRLGYGYTF
j_call: TRBJ1-2
clone_size: NA
v_call: TRBV23-1
d_call: TRBD1

cdr3_nt: TGTGCCAGCAGAACCCCGAGGGCAGGCGGCTACGAGCAGTACTTC
cdr3_aa: CASRTPRAGGYEQYF
j_call: TRBJ2-7
clone_size: NA
v_call: TRBV6-5
d_call: NA

cdr3_nt: TGTGCCAGTTCCGGGACAGTTAACACTGAAGCTTTCTTT
cdr3_aa: CASSGTVNTEAFF
j_call: TRBJ1-1
clone_size: NA
v_call: TRBV7-6
d_call: TRBD1

cdr3_nt: TGTGCCAGCAGCCAAGGTCCGGGTGATGGTGGAAACACCATATATTTT
cdr3_aa: CASSQGPGDGGNTIYF
j_call: TRBJ1-3
clone_size: few
v_call: TRBV4-2
d_call: NA

cdr3_nt: TGTGCCAGCAGCTTAGTGGGGGGGCGCACAGATACGCAGTATTTT
cdr3_aa: CASSLVGGRTDTQYF
j_call: TRBJ2-3
clone_size: NA
v_call: TRBV11-2
d_call: NA

cdr3_nt: TGTGCCTGGATGGCGGGGTACACTGAAGCTTTCTTT
cdr3_aa: CAWMAGYTEAFF
j_call: TRBJ1-1
clone_size: few
v_call: TRBV30
d_call: NA

cdr3_nt: TGTGCCAGCAGCCTGACACCGGGGATTTACTATGGCTACACCTTC
cdr3_aa: CASSLTPGIYYGYTF
j_call: TRBJ1-2
clone_size: once
v_call: TRBV4-2
d_call: NA

cdr3_nt: TGTGCCAGCAGCGTAGGACAGGGCGGATGGTATGGCTACACCTTC
cdr3_aa: CASSVGQGGWYGYTF
j_call: TRBJ1-2
clone_size: once
v_call: TRBV9
d_call: TRBD1

cdr3_nt: TGCGCCAGCAGTGCCGGGGGGGCCGACAATGAGCAGTTCTTC
cdr3_aa: CASSAGGADNEQFF
j_call: TRBJ2-1
clone_size: NA
v_call: TRBV10-1
d_call: TRBD2

cdr3_nt: TGTGCCAGCAGATCCGGGACAGGGGGTTTCGGCGGCGAGCAGTACTTC
cdr3_aa: CASRSGTGGFGGEQYF
j_call: TRBJ2-7
clone_size: NA
v_call: TRBV2
d_call: TRBD1

cdr3_nt: TGTGCCACCAGTGATTTACTTAAGCAGTTCTTC
cdr3_aa: CATSDLLKQFF
j_call: TRBJ2-1
clone_size: NA
v_call: TRBV24-1
d_call: NA

cdr3_nt: TGTGCCAGCAGATACGACAGCTACGAGCAGTACTTC
cdr3_aa: CASRYDSYEQYF
j_call: TRBJ2-7
clone_size: NA
v_call: TRBV6-2/TRBV6-3
d_call: NA

cdr3_nt: TGTGCCAGCAGCGGCTTCGGGTGGTCTCAAGAGACCCAGTACTTC
cdr3_aa: CASSGFGWSQETQYF
j_call: TRBJ2-5
clone_size: NA
v_call: TRBV9
d_call: NA

cdr3_nt: TGTGCCAGCAGCCGGACAGGGGAGAGCAATCAGCCCCAGCATTTT
cdr3_aa: CASSRTGESNQPQHF
j_call: TRBJ1-5
clone_size: NA
v_call: TRBV11-3
d_call: TRBD1

cdr3_nt: TGCGCCAGCAGCACCCCGCCGAACACGGATACGCAGTATTTT
cdr3_aa: CASSTPPNTDTQYF
j_call: TRBJ2-3
clone_size: NA
v_call: TRBV10-1
d_call: NA

cdr3_nt: TGTGACGCGAGGCGGTATTCACCCCTCCACTTT
cdr3_aa: CDARRYSPLHF
j_call: TRBJ1-6
clone_size: NA
v_call: TRBV19
d_call: NA

cdr3_nt: TGTGCCAGCAACTATCAGGGTTCGGAGTATGGCTACACCTTC
cdr3_aa: CASNYQGSEYGYTF
j_call: TRBJ1-2
clone_size: NA
v_call: TRBV6-6
d_call: NA

cdr3_nt: TGTGCCAGCAGTGAAGAAGGGAGGGGGGGCGTAGTTCAGCAGTACTTC
cdr3_aa: CASSEEGRGGVVQQYF
j_call: TRBJ2-7
clone_size: NA
v_call: TRBV2
d_call: NA

cdr3_nt: TGTGCCATCAGTGACGGGACAGGGGGAAGTGACACTGAAGCTTTCTTT
cdr3_aa: CAISDGTGGSDTEAFF
j_call: TRBJ1-1
clone_size: NA
v_call: TRBV10-3
d_call: TRBD1

cdr3_nt: TGCGCCAGCAGCTTGGTGTCAGGGAAGGCTGAAGCTTTCTTT
cdr3_aa: CASSLVSGKAEAFF
j_call: TRBJ1-1
clone_size: NA
v_call: TRBV5-1
d_call: NA

cdr3_nt: TGTGCCAGCAGGAGACCAGGGATCTCCTATGGCTACACCTTC
cdr3_aa: CASRRPGISYGYTF
j_call: TRBJ1-2
clone_size: NA
v_call: TRBV6-5
d_call: NA

cdr3_nt: TGCGCCAGCAGCCTCGTGACAGGGGCGATCTATGGCTACACCTTC
cdr3_aa: CASSLVTGAIYGYTF
j_call: TRBJ1-2
clone_size: NA
v_call: TRBV5-1
d_call: TRBD1